Sequencing of this T cell receptor (beta chain) was carried out in a study of OX40 agonist ivuxolimab in advanced cancers. On the study more broadly: Past anti-PD-1, anti-PD-L1 or anti-CTLA-4 therapy was accepted, and roughly 38% had received some.

V shed 3 bases and J shed 7 bases, with 15 bases lying between them. Looked up from germline, CDR1 is MDHEN and CDR2 is SYDVKM. CDR3 size: 15 residues. Method: immunoSEQ multiplex PCR; TCRdb's copy keeps in-frame clones and lacks some. The data hold tens of thousands of clones, with around 88% observed a single time. The source of this sequence is an adult with an advanced solid tumor such as melanoma, head and neck, liver or kidney cancer. The specimen comprised CD4+ or CD8+ T cells sorted from blood, sampled in a trial of the OX40 agonist ivuxolimab. V usage is TRBV28 and J usage is TRBJ2-2; no clear D gene. The CDR3 DNA follows: TGTGCCAGCAGTTTTAGGTCCATGGTCCACGGGGAGCTGTTTTTT. Encoded protein: CASSFRSMVHGELFF. The variable domain in full, completed from reference TRBV28 and TRBJ2-2, reads DVKVTQSSRYLVKRTGEKVFLECVQDMDHENMFWYRQDPGLGLRLIYFSYDVKMKEKGDIPEGYSVSREKKERFSLILESASTNQTSMYLCASSFRSMVHGELFFGEGSRLTVL.